These 11 T cell receptor beta chains share one sample of origin, sequenced in a study of technical replicates of blood from a handful of donors. The protocol was immunoSEQ multiplex PCR, while the TCRdb copy is restricted to in-frame clones and leaves out a portion. The sample contains tens of thousands of clones, 85% to 90% of which appear only once. The specimen sequenced was PBMCs. The receptors were gathered from a human donor in good health. Some clones in this sample may be carry-over from other donors' samples.

This sequence joins TRBV7-6 and TRBJ2-5; possibly TRBD2 for D (6 bases). Germline lookup yields CDR1 SGHVS and CDR2 FNYEAQ. Trimming pared 1 base from V and 4 bases from J, leaving 10 bases between. CDR3 length: 14 residues. CDR3 in DNA: TGTGCCAGCAGCTTAGGGGTGGGAGGAGAGACCCAGTACTTC. Amino acids: CASSLGVGGETQYF.

The chain joins TRBV14 to TRBJ1-1; D unresolved. Germline V lookup: CDR1 SGHDN, CDR2 FVKESK. CDR3 size: 14 residues. The V end was cut by 3 bases, the J end by 1 base, with 9 bases between. The CDR3 region has the DNA TGTGCCAGCAGCCACAGCAGGCCGAACACTGAAGCTTTCTTT. It encodes CASSHSRPNTEAFF.

The rearrangement links TRBV19 to TRBJ1-1; the match to TRBD1 covers 10 bases. The junction had 7 bases not matched to a gene; V was cut back by 8 bases and J by 1 base. The CDR3 has 15 amino acids. CDR1 is LNHDA, CDR2 SQIVND, per germline (reference sequence). The CDR3 here is CASYKTGGANTEAFF. As DNA, the CDR3 is TGTGCCAGTTATAAGACAGGGGGCGCGAACACTGAAGCTTTCTTT.

This clone was seen just once. The rearrangement links TRBV5-6 to TRBJ1-1; perhaps TRBD1 as D (5 bases). Trimming removed 3 bases at V and 0 bases at J, with 9 bases between. CDR3 size: 14 residues. Germline V gives CDR1 SGHDT, CDR2 YYEEEE. CDR3 sequence: CASSSGGVNTEAFF. CDR3 in DNA: TGTGCCAGCAGCTCGGGGGGAGTGAACACTGAAGCTTTCTTT.

This CDR3 reads CASSIAAGGNTEAFF. The CDR3 coding sequence is TGTGCCAGTAGTATAGCGGCGGGAGGGAACACTGAAGCTTTCTTT. V usage is TRBV19 and J usage is TRBJ1-1, with no clear D. V shed 1 base and J shed 1 base, with 10 bases lying between them. The CDR3 is made up of 15 amino acids. The germline V gene has CDR1 LNHDA and CDR2 SQIVND (reference sequence). Based on the CDR3 plus reference TRBV19 and TRBJ1-1, the full variable domain is DGGITQSPKYLFRKEGQNVTLSCEQNLNHDAMYWYRQDPGQGLRLIYYSQIVNDFQKGDIAEGYSVSREKKESFPLTVTSAQKNPTAFYLCASSIAAGGNTEAFFGQGTRLTVV.

The J gene is TRBJ2-1, the V gene TRBV4-1; 12 bases agree with TRBD2. The CDR3 sequence is 17 residues long. The trim removed 1 base at V and 8 bases at J, leaving 9 bases unmatched. Looked up from germline, CDR1 is MGHRA and CDR2 is YSYEKL. CDR3 in DNA: TGCGCCAGCAGCCAAGTTAGGCTAGCGGGGGGGAGGGATGAGCAGTTCTTC. Its translation: CASSQVRLAGGRDEQFF.

This chain joins TRBV7-8 and TRBJ2-7; D may be TRBD1 (5 bases). The CDR3 runs 13 residues. The V gene's germline CDR1 is SGHVS and CDR2 FQNEAQ. Deletions cut 5 bases from V and 1 base from J, with 9 bases between. The CDR3 DNA reads TGTGCCAGCAGCCCCAGGGTGTCCTACGAGCAGTACTTC. Residues: CASSPRVSYEQYF.

The chain joins TRBV27 to TRBJ2-2; TRBD2 aligns across 7 bases. The junction had 5 bases not matched to a gene; V was cut back by 6 bases and J by 4 bases. CDR1 and CDR2 from the germline V gene are MNHEY and SMNVEV (reference sequence). The CDR3 covers 14 residues. The CDR3 here is CASRGGVGTGELFF. As DNA, the CDR3 is TGTGCCAGCAGGGGGGGGGTGGGCACCGGGGAGCTGTTTTTT.

J is TRBJ2-1 and V is TRBV5-1; perhaps TRBD1 as D (5 bases). The CDR3 sequence is 13 residues long. Trimming pared 4 bases from V and 5 bases from J, leaving 10 bases between. Germline V lookup: CDR1 SGHRS, CDR2 YFSETQ. The CDR3 here is CASSPDRNNEQFF. The CDR3 DNA is TGCGCCAGCAGCCCCGACAGAAACAATGAGCAGTTCTTC. The whole variable domain, filled in from reference TRBV5-1 and TRBJ2-1, reads KAGVTQTPRYLIKTRGQQVTLSCSPISGHRSVSWYQQTPGQGLQFLFEYFSETQRNKGNFPGRFSGRQFSNSRSEMNVSTLELGDSALYLCASSPDRNNEQFFGPGTRLTVL.

The chain links TRBV30 to TRBJ2-2, with TRBD2 matching 9 bases. The CDR3 covers 15 residues. Germline assignment: CDR1 GTSNPN and CDR2 SVGIG (reference sequence). V trimming: 7 bases; J trimming: 7 bases; junction bases outside the gene matches: 13. The CDR3 sequence is CASKGGGRAVGELFF. CDR3 DNA sequence: TGTGCCTCTAAGGGGGGCGGGAGGGCCGTCGGGGAGCTGTTTTTT.

This clone was seen a single time. The chain uses TRBV29-1 and TRBJ1-1, with TRBD1 identical over 8 bases. The V gene end was trimmed by 5 bases and the J gene end by 2 bases; junction bases not matched to a gene: 7. CDR1 and CDR2 (germline): SQVTM, ANQGSEA. This CDR3 comprises 14 residues. The CDR3 reads CSVPGQAINTEAFF. The CDR3 DNA reads TGCAGCGTTCCGGGACAGGCTATAAACACTGAAGCTTTCTTT.